What follows are 21 T cell receptor beta chains derived from one specimen sequenced in a study of OX40 agonist ivuxolimab in advanced cancers. The method was the immunoSEQ multiplex PCR assay. As stored in TCRdb, this immuneACCESS dataset retains in-frame rearrangements with V and J assigned. A fraction of the clones does not appear; measured against another copy, unresolved V genes explain less than half of the discrepancy, and the remainder lacks a known reason. Across this sample there are 30,000 or so clones, with roughly 90% seen only once. The biggest ten clones account for about 32% of the sample. The sample consisted of CD4+ or CD8+ T cells sorted from blood, taken in a trial of the OX40 agonist ivuxolimab. These receptors were obtained from an adult with an advanced solid tumor such as melanoma, head and neck, liver or kidney cancer.

The V and J genes are TRBV6-1 and TRBJ2-3; tentative D call: TRBD1 (6 bases). Germline CDR1 is MNHNS and CDR2 is SASEGT. Trimming shortened V by 3 bases and J by 4 bases, and 8 bases separated the two germline ends. The CDR3 extends over 13 amino acids. The CDR3 is CASSDRQADTQYF. The CDR3 region has the DNA TGTGCCAGCAGTGACCGACAGGCAGATACGCAGTATTTT.

The chain combines TRBV5-1 with TRBJ2-7; 7 bases agree with TRBD2. Germline V gives CDR1 SGHRS, CDR2 YFSETQ. The V gene end was trimmed by 0 bases and the J gene end by 2 bases; junction bases not matched to a gene: 2. This CDR3 is 14 amino acids long. The CDR3 bases are TGCGCCAGCAGCTTGGGCGGGAGTCCCTACGAGCAGTACTTC. It yields the protein CASSLGGSPYEQYF.

This chain connects TRBV5-5 to TRBJ2-7, with D perhaps matching TRBD1 (5 bases). Per germline, CDR1 SGHKS and CDR2 YYEKEE (reference sequence). V was cut by 0 bases and J by 2 bases, with 6 bases left in between. The CDR3 is 13 amino acids. The CDR3 spells CASSLAGPYEQYF. The DNA for the CDR3 is TGTGCCAGCAGCTTGGCAGGGCCCTACGAGCAGTACTTC.

V usage is TRBV28 and J usage is TRBJ1-1, with D possibly matching TRBD1 (5 bases). The CDR3 contains 19 residues. V was shortened by 4 bases and J by 1 base, with 25 bases between the two germline ends. CDR1 and CDR2 from the germline V gene are MDHEN and SYDVKM. The CDR3 sequence is CASSWRAGSIIEGNTEAFF. The DNA for the CDR3 is TGTGCCAGCAGTTGGAGGGCAGGGTCGATAATCGAGGGGAACACTGAAGCTTTCTTT.

This chain connects TRBV27 to TRBJ2-1, with D tentatively TRBD2 (5 bases). The V and J ends lost 3 bases and 0 bases respectively, with 6 bases between them. This CDR3 region has 14 residues. The germline V gene has CDR1 MNHEY and CDR2 SMNVEV (reference sequence). The CDR3 loop is CASSLTNSYNEQFF. The CDR3 DNA follows: TGTGCCAGCAGTTTGACTAACTCCTACAATGAGCAGTTCTTC.

The gene calls are TRBV10-3 and TRBJ2-2; D not resolved. Per the germline V gene, CDR1 is ENHRY and CDR2 is SYGVKD. V shed 0 bases and J shed 3 bases, with 8 bases lying between them. The CDR3 sequence is 15 residues long. The CDR3 is CAISESAVHTGELFF. The CDR3 nucleotides read TGTGCCATCAGTGAGTCGGCAGTTCACACCGGGGAGCTGTTTTTT.

V and J are TRBV9 and TRBJ1-1; the D is unclear. CDR3 length: 14 residues. Germline CDR1 SGDLS, CDR2 YYNGEE. V lost 4 bases and J lost 4, with 14 bases in between. CDR3 nucleotides: TGTGCCAGCAGCCCAGGCCCGGGTATCACTGAAGCTTTCTTT. Its translation: CASSPGPGITEAFF. The whole variable domain, remainder taken from reference TRBV9 and TRBJ1-1, is DSGVTQTPKHLITATGQRVTLRCSPRSGDLSVYWYQQSLDQGLQFLIQYYNGEERAKGNILERFSAQQFPDLHSELNLSSLELGDSALYFCASSPGPGITEAFFGQGTRLTVV.

The chain couples TRBV6-5 to TRBJ1-1; D remains unclear. The CDR3 runs 13 residues. Germline V gene sequence: CDR1 MNHEY, CDR2 SVGAGI. The V end was cut by 2 bases, the J end by 3 bases, with 7 bases between. The CDR3 here is CASSYGRYTEAFF. The CDR3, as DNA: TGTGCCAGCAGTTACGGCAGATACACTGAAGCTTTCTTT.

Concerning this clone: The same CDR3 can be traced to other DNA sequences in this sample. The J gene is TRBJ2-7, the V gene TRBV28; 8 bases match TRBD1. In germline, CDR1 is MDHEN, CDR2 SYDVKM. Trimming removed 2 bases from V and 2 bases from J; junction bases left unmatched: 5. The CDR3 loop spans 15 amino acids. The CDR3 region has the DNA TGTGCCAGCAGTTTAAGACAGGGGCCTACCTACGAGCAGTACTTC. Residues: CASSLRQGPTYEQYF.

J is TRBJ1-1 and V is TRBV6-5; D is ambiguous. CDR3 length equals 15 residues. Germline assignment: CDR1 MNHEY and CDR2 SVGAGI. Trimming removed 0 bases at V and 0 bases at J, with 8 bases between. CDR3: CASSYSATMNTEAFF. In DNA, the CDR3 is TGTGCCAGCAGTTACTCTGCCACCATGAACACTGAAGCTTTCTTT.

The rearrangement uses TRBV9 and TRBJ2-1; possible D gene TRBD1, 5 bases. Deletions cut 3 bases from V and 7 bases from J, with 11 bases between. This CDR3 spans 13 amino acids. The V gene's germline CDR1 is SGDLS and CDR2 YYNGEE. CDR3 loop: CASSDQTENEQFF. The CDR3 DNA reads TGTGCCAGCAGCGATCAGACAGAGAATGAGCAGTTCTTC. The whole variable domain, remainder taken from reference TRBV9 and TRBJ2-1, is DSGVTQTPKHLITATGQRVTLRCSPRSGDLSVYWYQQSLDQGLQFLIQYYNGEERAKGNILERFSAQQFPDLHSELNLSSLELGDSALYFCASSDQTENEQFFGPGTRLTVL.

This chain uses TRBV7-9 with TRBJ2-7, with D uncertain. V lost 8 bases to trimming and J lost 6 bases, with 14 bases between them. Germline-derived CDR1 and CDR2 are SEHNR and FQNEAQ (reference sequence). This CDR3 has 12 amino acids. CDR3 DNA sequence: TGTGCCAGCGGCGCGTTCGGCTTCGAGCAGTACTTC. Protein product: CASGAFGFEQYF. The full variable domain, in which reference TRBV7-9 and TRBJ2-7 provide the parts outside the CDR3, is DTGVSQNPRHKITKRGQNVTFRCDPISEHNRLYWYRQTLGQGPEFLTYFQNEAQLEKSRLLSDRFSAERPKGSFSTLEIQRTEQGDSAMYLCASGAFGFEQYFGPGTRLTVT.

The chain recombines TRBV2 with TRBJ1-1; D ambiguous. CDR3 length: 10 amino acids. V was clipped by 10 bases and J by 7 bases, with 10 bases between them. CDR1 is SNHLY and CDR2 is FYNNEI in the germline V gene. CDR3 nucleotide sequence: TGTGCCACCCCTACGGATGAAGCTTTCTTT. Its protein is CATPTDEAFF.

The chain recombines TRBV6-5 with TRBJ2-7; D gene unclear. Germline loops: CDR1 MNHEY, CDR2 SVGAGI. The CDR3 contains 14 residues. Between the trimmed V and J ends, which lost 4 bases and 2 bases, there was a span of 12 bases. CDR3 coding DNA: TGTGCCAGCAGTTTCGGCCCTGGGGCCTACGAGCAGTACTTC. This gives the protein CASSFGPGAYEQYF.

This chain connects TRBV7-6 to TRBJ2-7; D is unclear. The CDR3 has 10 residues. Trimming took 5 bases from V and 7 from J, leaving 6 bases between them. Germline-derived CDR1 and CDR2 are SGHVS and FNYEAQ. DNA for the CDR3: TGTGCCAGCAGCCACTATGAGCAGTACTTC. This sequence encodes CASSHYEQYF.

This chain joins TRBV19 and TRBJ1-2; D ambiguous. The V and J ends lost 0 bases and 3 bases respectively, with 17 bases between them. CDR3 length: 17 residues. The germline gives CDR1 LNHDA, CDR2 SQIVND (reference sequence). Here the CDR3 DNA reads TGTGCCAGTAGTATAGATCGGGTTCAGGCCTGGGACTATGGCTACACCTTC. It translates to CASSIDRVQAWDYGYTF.

This chain joins TRBV28 and TRBJ2-5; perhaps TRBD1 as D (6 bases). CDR1 and CDR2 (germline): MDHEN, SYDVKM. Trimming stripped 11 bases from V and 5 bases from J, with 12 bases between. The CDR3 has 11 amino acids. The CDR3 protein is CALQGPETQYF. The CDR3, as DNA: TGTGCCTTACAGGGCCCCGAGACCCAGTACTTC.

V is TRBV16 and J is TRBJ2-7; no definite D call. This CDR3 comprises 13 residues. Germline-derived CDR1 and CDR2 are KGHSY and FQNENV. Trimming stripped 2 bases from V and 1 base from J, with 6 bases between. The CDR3 loop is CASSQPDSYEQYF. CDR3 sequence (DNA): TGTGCCAGCAGCCAACCAGATTCCTACGAGCAGTACTTC.

This rearrangement joins TRBV7-9 to TRBJ2-7; 11 bases fit TRBD1. Unmatched junction bases numbered 9, after V lost 0 bases and J lost 5 bases. CDR1 is SEHNR, CDR2 FQNEAQ, per germline (reference sequence). The CDR3 runs 17 residues. CDR3 sequence: CASSLARTGGANNEQYF. The DNA of the CDR3 is TGTGCCAGCAGCTTAGCTAGGACAGGGGGCGCGAATAACGAGCAGTACTTC. Using reference TRBV7-9 and TRBJ2-7 for the parts outside the CDR3, the full variable domain is DTGVSQNPRHKITKRGQNVTFRCDPISEHNRLYWYRQTLGQGPEFLTYFQNEAQLEKSRLLSDRFSAERPKGSFSTLEIQRTEQGDSAMYLCASSLARTGGANNEQYFGPGTRLTVT.

The rearrangement links TRBV4-1 to TRBJ1-1; D call uncertain. CDR1 is MGHRA, CDR2 YSYEKL, per germline. The CDR3 extends over 14 amino acids. Trimming took off 4 bases at V and 4 bases at J, with 13 bases between the two ends. Here the CDR3 reads CASSLHQVRTEAFF. Here the CDR3 DNA reads TGCGCCAGCAGCCTCCATCAGGTTCGCACTGAAGCTTTCTTT.

The chain links TRBV28 to TRBJ2-7; TRBD1 matches 7 bases. The CDR3 length is 13 residues. Trimming removed 5 bases from V and 5 bases from J; junction bases left unmatched: 6. Germline lookup yields CDR1 MDHEN and CDR2 SYDVKM. The chain's CDR3 is CASSADRVDEQYF. The DNA of the CDR3 is TGTGCCAGCAGTGCAGACAGGGTGGACGAGCAGTACTTC.